This T cell receptor beta chain was recorded in a study of blood T cells in healthy people across ages. A J-beta primer mix and a sample-barcoded 5' primer were used in a second PCR of roughly 6 to 11 cycles. All cDNA molecules were each tagged by a template-switch adaptor with 12 random nucleotides. TCRdb ran MiXCR on the 5' RACE reads and lists one entry per CDR3 protein. The sample carries 1.4 million to 1.5 million distinct CDR3 sequences, 40% to 50% recorded once. Germline V gene lookup returns CDR1 MNHNS and CDR2 SASEGT. Trimming stripped 0 bases from V and 2 bases from J, with 16 bases between. This CDR3 contains 17 residues.

Sequences were obtained from blood. The sequence came from a woman in her late teens or twenties in good health. The rearrangement joins TRBV6-1 to TRBJ2-5; possibly TRBD2 for D (6 bases). CDR3: CASSEAMWRGHQETQYF. Written as DNA, the CDR3 is TGTGCCAGCAGTGAAGCGATGTGGCGGGGCCATCAAGAGACCCAGTACTTC.